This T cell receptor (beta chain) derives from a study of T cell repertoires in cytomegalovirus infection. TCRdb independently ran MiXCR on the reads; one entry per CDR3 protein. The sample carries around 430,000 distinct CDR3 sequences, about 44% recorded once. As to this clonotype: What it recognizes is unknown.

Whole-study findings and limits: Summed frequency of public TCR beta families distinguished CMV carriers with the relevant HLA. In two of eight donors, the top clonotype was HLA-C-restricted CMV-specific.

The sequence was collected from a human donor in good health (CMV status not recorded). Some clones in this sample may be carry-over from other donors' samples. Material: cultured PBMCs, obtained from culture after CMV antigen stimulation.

The DNA for the CDR3 is TGTGCCAGCAGTTTGTGGGGACAGGGTGATTCACCCCTCCACTTT. Residues: CASSLWGQGDSPLHF. The J gene is TRBJ1-6, the V gene TRBV12-3 or TRBV12-4, with TRBD1 matching 9 bases. CDR3 length: 15 amino acids. Trimming cost V 3 bases and J 8 bases; bases outside gene matches: 5.